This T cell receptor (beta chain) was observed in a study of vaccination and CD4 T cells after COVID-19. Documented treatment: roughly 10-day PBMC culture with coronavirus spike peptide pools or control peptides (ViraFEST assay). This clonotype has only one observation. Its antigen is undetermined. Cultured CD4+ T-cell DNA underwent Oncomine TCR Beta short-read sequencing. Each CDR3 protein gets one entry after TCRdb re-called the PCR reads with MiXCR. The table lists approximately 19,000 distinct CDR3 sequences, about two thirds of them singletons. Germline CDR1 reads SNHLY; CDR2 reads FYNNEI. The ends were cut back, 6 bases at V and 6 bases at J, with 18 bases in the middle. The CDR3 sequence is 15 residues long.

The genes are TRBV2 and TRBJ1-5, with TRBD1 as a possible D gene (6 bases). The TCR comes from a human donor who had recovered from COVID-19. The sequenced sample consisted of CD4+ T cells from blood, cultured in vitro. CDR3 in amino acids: CASRRGERGGQPQHF. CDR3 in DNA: TGTGCCAGCAGGAGGGGGGAAAGGGGCGGTCAGCCCCAGCATTTT.